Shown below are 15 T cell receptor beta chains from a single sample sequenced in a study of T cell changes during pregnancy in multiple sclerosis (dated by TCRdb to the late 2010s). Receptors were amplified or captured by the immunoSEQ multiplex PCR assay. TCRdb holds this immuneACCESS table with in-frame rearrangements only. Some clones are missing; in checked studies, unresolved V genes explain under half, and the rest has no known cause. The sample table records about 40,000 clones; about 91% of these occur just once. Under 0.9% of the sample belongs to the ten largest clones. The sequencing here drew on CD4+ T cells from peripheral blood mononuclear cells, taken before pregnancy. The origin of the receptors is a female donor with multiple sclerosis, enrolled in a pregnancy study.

The CDR3 sequence is CASSQDRDYGYTF. The CDR3 DNA sequence: TGTGCCAGCAGCCAAGACAGGGACTATGGCTACACCTTC. This sequence joins TRBV4-2 and TRBJ1-2; tentatively, D is TRBD1 (5 bases). The CDR3 is 13 residues long. Germline CDR1 is LGHNA and CDR2 is YNFKEQ. Trimming removed 0 bases at V and 3 bases at J, with 5 bases between.

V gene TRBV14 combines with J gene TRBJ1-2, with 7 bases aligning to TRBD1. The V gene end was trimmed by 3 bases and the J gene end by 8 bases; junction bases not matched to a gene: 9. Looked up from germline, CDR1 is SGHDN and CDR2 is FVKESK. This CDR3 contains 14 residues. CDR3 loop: CASSQVQGTSGYTF. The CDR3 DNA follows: TGTGCCAGCAGCCAGGTACAGGGGACTTCGGGCTACACCTTC.

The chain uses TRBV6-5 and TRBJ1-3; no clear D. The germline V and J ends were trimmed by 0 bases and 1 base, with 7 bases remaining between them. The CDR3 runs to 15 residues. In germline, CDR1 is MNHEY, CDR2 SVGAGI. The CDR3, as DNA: TGTGCCAGCAGTTACTCTCCGACATCTGGAAACACCATATATTTT. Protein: CASSYSPTSGNTIYF.

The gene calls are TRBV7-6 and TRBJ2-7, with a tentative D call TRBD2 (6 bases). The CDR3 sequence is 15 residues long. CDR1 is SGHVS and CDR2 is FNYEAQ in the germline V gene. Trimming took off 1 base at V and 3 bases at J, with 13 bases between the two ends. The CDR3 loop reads CASSLGGDFSYEQYF. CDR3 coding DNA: TGTGCCAGCAGCTTAGGTGGGGACTTCAGCTACGAGCAGTACTTC. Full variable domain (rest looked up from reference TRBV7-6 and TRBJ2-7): GAGVSQSPRYKVTKRGQDVALRCDPISGHVSLYWYRQALGQGPEFLTYFNYEAQQDKSGLPNDRFSAERPEGSISTLTIQRTEQRDSAMYRCASSLGGDFSYEQYFGPGTRLTVT.

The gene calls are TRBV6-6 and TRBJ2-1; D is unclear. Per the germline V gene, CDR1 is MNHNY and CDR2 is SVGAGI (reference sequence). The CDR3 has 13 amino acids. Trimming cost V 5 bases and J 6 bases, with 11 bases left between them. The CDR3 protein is CASSARFGNEQFF. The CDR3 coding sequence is TGTGCCAGCAGTGCTCGGTTTGGCAATGAGCAGTTCTTC.

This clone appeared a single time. This CDR3 is CASSGLARDTQYF. For the CDR3, the DNA is TGTGCCAGCAGCGGACTAGCAAGAGATACGCAGTATTTT. The chain uses TRBV7-6 and TRBJ2-3, with TRBD2 identical over 8 bases. V shed 5 bases and J 5 bases; nucleotides not matched to a gene: 3. CDR1 SGHVS and CDR2 FNYEAQ come from the germline V gene. The CDR3 has 13 amino acids.

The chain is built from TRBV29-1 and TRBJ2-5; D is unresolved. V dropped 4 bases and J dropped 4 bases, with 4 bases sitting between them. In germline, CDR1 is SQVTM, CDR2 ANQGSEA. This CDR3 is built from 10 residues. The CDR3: CSVGGETQYF. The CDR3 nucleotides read TGCAGCGTTGGCGGAGAGACCCAGTACTTC.

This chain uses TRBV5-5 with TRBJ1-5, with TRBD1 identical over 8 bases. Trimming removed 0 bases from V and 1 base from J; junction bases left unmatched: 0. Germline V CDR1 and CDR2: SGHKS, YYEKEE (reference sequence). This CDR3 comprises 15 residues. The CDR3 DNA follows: TGTGCCAGCAGCTTGGGACAGGGGAGCAATCAGCCCCAGCATTTT. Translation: CASSLGQGSNQPQHF.

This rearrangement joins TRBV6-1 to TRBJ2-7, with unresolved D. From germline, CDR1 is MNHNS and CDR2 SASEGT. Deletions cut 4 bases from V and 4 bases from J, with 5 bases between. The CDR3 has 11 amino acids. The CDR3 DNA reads TGTGCCAGCAGTGGACTTTACGAGCAGTACTTC. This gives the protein CASSGLYEQYF.

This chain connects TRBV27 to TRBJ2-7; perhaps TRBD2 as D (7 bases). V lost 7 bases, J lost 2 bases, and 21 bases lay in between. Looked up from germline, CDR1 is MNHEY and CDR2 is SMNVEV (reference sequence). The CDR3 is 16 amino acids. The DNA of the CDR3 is TGTGCCAGCACGCGCCTGGGGGGGGCTTCCACCTACGAGCAGTACTTC. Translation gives CASTRLGGASTYEQYF.

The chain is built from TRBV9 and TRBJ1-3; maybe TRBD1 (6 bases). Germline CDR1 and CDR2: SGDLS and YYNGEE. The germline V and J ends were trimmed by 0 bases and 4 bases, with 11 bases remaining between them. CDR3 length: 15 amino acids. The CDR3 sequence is CASSVAPGEGNTIYF. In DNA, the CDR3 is TGTGCCAGCAGCGTAGCCCCAGGGGAGGGAAACACCATATATTTT. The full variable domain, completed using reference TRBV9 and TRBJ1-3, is DSGVTQTPKHLITATGQRVTLRCSPRSGDLSVYWYQQSLDQGLQFLIQYYNGEERAKGNILERFSAQQFPDLHSELNLSSLELGDSALYFCASSVAPGEGNTIYFGEGSWLTVV.

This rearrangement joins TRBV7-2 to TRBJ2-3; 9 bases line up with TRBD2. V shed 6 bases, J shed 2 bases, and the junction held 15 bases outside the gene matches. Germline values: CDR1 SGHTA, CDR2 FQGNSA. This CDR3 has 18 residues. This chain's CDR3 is CASSSLRLAGLPTDTQYF. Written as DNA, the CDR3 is TGTGCCAGCAGTTCTTTACGGCTAGCGGGGCTTCCCACAGATACGCAGTATTTT. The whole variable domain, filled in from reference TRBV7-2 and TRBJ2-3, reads GAGVSQSPSNKVTEKGKDVELRCDPISGHTALYWYRQSLGQGLEFLIYFQGNSAPDKSGLPSDRFSAERTGGSVSTLTIQRTQQEDSAVYLCASSSLRLAGLPTDTQYFGPGTRLTVL.

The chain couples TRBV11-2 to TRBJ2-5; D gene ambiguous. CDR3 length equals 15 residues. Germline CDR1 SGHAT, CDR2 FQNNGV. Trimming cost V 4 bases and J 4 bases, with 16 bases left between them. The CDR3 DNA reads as TGTGCCAGCAGCTACCGAACCACCCCCAGAGAGACCCAGTACTTC. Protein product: CASSYRTTPRETQYF.

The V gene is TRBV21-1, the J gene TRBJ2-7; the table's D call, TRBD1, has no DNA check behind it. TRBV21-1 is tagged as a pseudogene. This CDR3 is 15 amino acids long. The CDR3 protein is CASSNAPGTHYEQYF. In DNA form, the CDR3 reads TGTGCCAGCAGCAACGCCCCCGGGACACACTACGAGCAGTACTTC.

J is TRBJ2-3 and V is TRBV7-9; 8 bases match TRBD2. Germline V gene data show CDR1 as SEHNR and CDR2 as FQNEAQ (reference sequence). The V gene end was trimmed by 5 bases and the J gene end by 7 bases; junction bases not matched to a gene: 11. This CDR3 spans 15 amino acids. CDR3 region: CASSHASGGPNTQYF. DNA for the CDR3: TGTGCCAGCAGCCACGCATCGGGAGGGCCCAATACGCAGTATTTT.